The sequence of this TCR beta chain was determined in a study of blood T cell repertoires in COVID-19. Overall study: Acute and convalescent COVID-19 samples came from the United States, Italy and Spain. In each case, the material was cDNA or gDNA derived from T cells, B-cell-depleted T cells, or PBMCs.

CDR1 and CDR2 (germline): KGHSH, LQKENI. With 3 bases removed from V and 4 bases from J, the gap between germline ends came to 11 bases. The CDR3 runs to 14 residues. Authors' data handling: How many nucleated cells were present was estimated from reference gene primer amplification. The protocol was immunoSEQ multiplex PCR, while the TCRdb copy is restricted to in-frame clones and leaves out a portion. The V and J calls and clone size come from that table; D and trimming were worked out from the DNA. Among over 150,000 clones listed, 87% were seen once. The rearrangement joins TRBV18 to TRBJ2-3; D unclear. This TCR came from a woman aged 55-70 years who had recovered from COVID-19. The source material was peripheral blood. CDR3 coding DNA: TGTGCCAGCTCACCTTATAGAGATGCAGATACGCAGTATTTT. Protein sequence: CASSPYRDADTQYF.